The 11 T cell receptor beta chains given below trace back to one sample, sequenced in a study of CXCR3-negative and CXCR3-positive naive CD8 T cells. Study-wide findings and caveats: Hydrophobicity was higher for TRB CDR3s found in CXCR3-positive naive cells than in CXCR3-negative naive cells.

cDNA libraries for TRB were generated by 5' RACE incorporating UMI labels. Reprocessing the 5' RACE reads, TCRdb reports a single entry for every CDR3 protein and omits DNA. The sample table includes about 50,000 distinct CDR3 sequences. No antigen has been identified for these receptors. What was sequenced was naive CXCR3+ CD8+ T cells from blood. Subset indicated: CD45RO-CCR7+CD27+CD95- naive CD8+ T cells expressing CXCR3 (TNR3+). These receptors were collected from a human donor in good health. Some clones in this sample may be carry-over from other donors' samples.

V gene TRBV15 combines with J gene TRBJ2-1; checking the TCRdb D call of TRBD1 is not possible without DNA. This CDR3 has 14 residues. From germline, CDR1 is LNHNV and CDR2 YYDKDF (reference sequence). The CDR3 is CATSVGTDYNEQFF.

This CDR3 reads CASSPGPGTAFF. The rearrangement joins TRBV7-3 to TRBJ1-1; there is no DNA to check the TCRdb D call of TRBD1. Germline-derived CDR1 and CDR2 are SGHTA and FQGTGA. This CDR3 is 12 amino acids long.

The chain employs TRBV12-3 or TRBV12-4 and TRBJ2-7; no DNA is available, so the TRBD2 call from TCRdb remains unchecked. CDR3 size: 15 residues. The CDR3 protein is CASSPPAGPSYEQYF.

The rearrangement uses TRBV20-1 and TRBJ2-4; TCRdb returns TRBD1, unconfirmable since there is no DNA. CDR1 and CDR2 (germline): DFQATT, SNEGSKA (reference sequence). The CDR3 totals 14 residues. This CDR3 is CSARVAAGENIQYF.

The rearrangement uses TRBV11-3 and TRBJ2-1; TCRdb indicates TRBD2, and absent DNA this call remains unverified. From germline, CDR1 is SGHNT and CDR2 YENEEA. CDR3 length: 16 amino acids. This CDR3 is CASSARILSSYNEQFF.

This chain joins TRBV6-1 and TRBJ2-3. Germline V lookup: CDR1 MNHNS, CDR2 SASEGT. This CDR3 is 15 amino acids long. The CDR3 is CASSDPWTSGYTQYF.

The chain has TRBV11-2 and TRBJ2-5; lacking DNA, the TRBD2 call made by TCRdb goes unchecked. Germline lookup yields CDR1 SGHAT and CDR2 FQNNGV. The CDR3 loop spans 15 amino acids. CDR3 in amino acids: CASSVWGTNQETQYF. The whole variable domain, remainder taken from reference TRBV11-2 and TRBJ2-5, is EAGVAQSPRYKIIEKRQSVAFWCNPISGHATLYWYQQILGQGPKLLIQFQNNGVVDDSQLPKDRFSAERLKGVDSTLKIQPAKLEDSAVYLCASSVWGTNQETQYFGPGTRLLVL.

The chain recombines TRBV7-3 with TRBJ2-1; TCRdb calls TRBD1, which cannot be checked without DNA. CDR1 and CDR2 (germline): SGHTA, FQGTGA. This CDR3 comprises 16 residues. CDR3 sequence: CASSLTRGSSYNEQFF.

The chain joins TRBV10-3 to TRBJ2-7; TCRdb reports TRBD2, a call that lacks DNA to check it against. CDR3 length: 13 residues. Germline loops: CDR1 ENHRY, CDR2 SYGVKD. CDR3 amino acids: CAISGLAFFEPYF.

The chain carries TRBV20-1 and TRBJ2-7; TCRdb names TRBD1, which stays unverified in the absence of DNA. From germline, CDR1 is DFQATT and CDR2 SNEGSKA (reference sequence). The CDR3 has 14 amino acids. The CDR3 sequence is CSARPRDSPYEQYF.

This sequence joins TRBV7-9 and TRBJ1-1. Per germline, CDR1 SEHNR and CDR2 FQNEAQ (reference sequence). The CDR3 covers 12 residues. CDR3 loop: CASSLDPVEAFF.